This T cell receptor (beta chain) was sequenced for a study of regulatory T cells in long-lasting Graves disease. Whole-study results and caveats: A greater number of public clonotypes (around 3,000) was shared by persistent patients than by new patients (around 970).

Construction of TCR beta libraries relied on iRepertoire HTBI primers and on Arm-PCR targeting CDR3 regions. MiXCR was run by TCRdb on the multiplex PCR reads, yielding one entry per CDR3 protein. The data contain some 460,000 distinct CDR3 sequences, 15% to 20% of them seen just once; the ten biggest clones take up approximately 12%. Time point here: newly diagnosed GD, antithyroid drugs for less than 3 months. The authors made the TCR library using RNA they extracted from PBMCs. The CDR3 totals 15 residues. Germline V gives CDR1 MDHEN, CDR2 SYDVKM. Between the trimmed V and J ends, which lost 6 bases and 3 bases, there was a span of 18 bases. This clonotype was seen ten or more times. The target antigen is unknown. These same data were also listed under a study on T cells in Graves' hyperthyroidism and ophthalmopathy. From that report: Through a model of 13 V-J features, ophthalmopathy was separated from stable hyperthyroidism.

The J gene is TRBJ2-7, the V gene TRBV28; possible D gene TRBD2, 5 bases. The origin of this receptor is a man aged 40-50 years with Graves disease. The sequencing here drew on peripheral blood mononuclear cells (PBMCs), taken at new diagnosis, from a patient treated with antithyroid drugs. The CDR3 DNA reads TGTGCCAGCAGCCAGCCGGGAAACGGGCACTACGAGCAGTACTTC. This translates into CASSQPGNGHYEQYF.